The 3 T cell receptor beta chains presented below share a single source sample, sequenced in a study of blood T cell repertoires in COVID-19. TCRdb's copy holds only in-frame clones and misses some; the assay was immunoSEQ multiplex PCR. The sample contains 150,000 to 200,000 clones, 90% of which appear only once. The sample consisted of peripheral blood. All receptors come from a man aged 50 to 60 with acute or convalescent COVID-19.

CDR3 amino acids: CASSKGTGVGEKLFF. The DNA for the CDR3 is TGTGCCAGCAGCAAAGGGACAGGTGTGGGTGAAAAACTGTTTTTT. The V gene is TRBV3-1 (or the pseudogene TRBV3-2), the J gene TRBJ1-4; TRBD1 matches at 8 bases. V shed 5 bases, J shed 7 bases, and the junction held 9 bases outside the gene matches. The CDR3 consists of 15 residues. Germline CDR1 is LGHDT and CDR2 is YNNKEL (reference sequence).

The genes are TRBV10-3 and TRBJ1-5, with 7 bases that match TRBD1. Germline CDR1 ENHRY, CDR2 SYGVKD. This CDR3 region has 15 residues. The V and J ends lost 4 bases and 6 bases, in that order; junction bases with no gene match: 9. CDR3 nucleotide sequence: TGTGCCATCAGTGCGGGTCAGGGGGGATTTCAGCCCCAGCATTTT. Translation gives CAISAGQGGFQPQHF.

The chain joins TRBV19 to TRBJ2-5; the D is unclear. Germline V gives CDR1 LNHDA, CDR2 SQIVND (reference sequence). V was clipped by 3 bases and J by 5 bases, with 13 bases between them. The CDR3 is made up of 14 amino acids. CDR3 residues: CASSISGSRETQYF. CDR3 nucleotide sequence: TGTGCCAGTAGTATTTCCGGGTCTCGGGAGACCCAGTACTTC.